The clone carrying this T cell receptor (beta chain) showed up many times. Its antigen is currently unknown. Patients had received no treatment of any kind before thyroid surgery. TCRdb re-processed the PCR reads through MiXCR. The sample has around 15,000 clones, 9.5% to 15% seen once. The data were taken from a study of metastatic and nonmetastatic thyroid tumors. On the study more broadly: Repertoires from blood and tumor or nodule tissue of malignant and benign thyroid patients were compared.

Study-wide results and caveats: Within blood and tumor, benign nodules reportedly had significantly lower TCR beta diversity than malignant thyroid tumors did.

From germline, CDR1 is SGDLS and CDR2 YYNGEE. J lost 4 bases, V lost 0 bases, and 8 bases had no gene match. The CDR3 extends over 16 amino acids. The TCR sequence derives from a female donor with papillary thyroid cancer or a benign thyroid nodule (not recorded which). Some clones in this sample may be carry-over from other donors' samples. Sequenced material: blood. The chain joins TRBV9 to TRBJ1-1, with 8 bases lining up with TRBD1. CDR3 sequence reads: CASSVVSADRATEAFF. The CDR3 DNA sequence: TGTGCCAGCAGCGTAGTGTCAGCGGACAGGGCCACTGAAGCTTTCTTT.